These 25 T cell receptor beta chains originate from one sample sequenced in a study of tumor T cells in aggressive B-cell lymphoma. Clones were read by immunoSEQ multiplex PCR, and TCRdb kept only the in-frame ones, dropping some. The sample holds approximately 6,800 clones; around 90% are singletons and the top ten take approximately 3.1%. Sequencing used tumor tissue. The receptors shown here come from an adult with diffuse large B cell lymphoma. Some clones in this sample may be carry-over from other donors' samples.

DNA of the CDR3: TGCAGCGTTACAACAGGTTATGGCTACACCTTC. It yields the protein CSVTTGYGYTF. V and J are TRBV29-1 and TRBJ1-2; maybe TRBD1 (5 bases). Trimming removed 5 bases from V and 5 bases from J, with 9 bases in between. The CDR3 extends over 11 amino acids. Germline-derived CDR1 and CDR2 are SQVTM and ANQGSEA.

The chain recombines TRBV7-9 with TRBJ1-5; 7 bases line up with TRBD1. J lost 3 bases, V lost 5 bases, and 4 bases had no gene match. The germline CDR1 and CDR2 sequences are SEHNR and FQNEAQ (reference sequence). The CDR3 spans 14 residues. CDR3 protein: CASSATGSNQPQHF. The CDR3 nucleotides read TGTGCCAGCAGCGCGACAGGGTCCAATCAGCCCCAGCATTTT.

This clone is a singleton in its sample. The V call is TRBV19, the J call TRBJ1-2; possibly TRBD1 for D (6 bases). V gave up 5 bases and J gave up 5 bases, with 15 bases separating them. Germline CDR1 and CDR2: LNHDA and SQIVND (reference sequence). The CDR3 runs to 14 residues. The CDR3 reads CASSARAQGYGYTF. In DNA form, the CDR3 reads TGTGCCAGTAGTGCCCGGGCCCAGGGGTATGGCTACACCTTC.

The chain links TRBV4-3 to TRBJ1-3; D gene unclear. CDR1 and CDR2 from the germline V gene are LGHNA and YSLEER. Trimming stripped 4 bases from V and 8 bases from J, with 12 bases between. This CDR3 comprises 13 residues. CDR3 DNA sequence: TGCGCCAGCAGCCGAGTCATGGGCGACACCATATATTTT. It encodes CASSRVMGDTIYF.

Turning to this clone: The junction shows a germline mismatch at one end, possibly a read error. The V and J genes are TRBV19 and TRBJ1-5; 10 positions agree with TRBD1. This CDR3 comprises 12 residues. Germline-derived CDR1 and CDR2 are LNHDA and SQIVND (reference sequence). CDR3 coding DNA: TGTGCCAGTAGTATAGTCGGCGGACAGGGGGATTTT. Encoded protein: CASSIVGGQGDF.

The rearrangement links TRBV5-4 to TRBJ2-1; 12 bases are a match to TRBD2. The V and J ends lost 2 bases and 4 bases, in that order; junction bases with no gene match: 10. Germline V CDR1 and CDR2: SGHNT, YYREEE (reference sequence). This CDR3 contains 18 residues. CDR3 protein: CASSFGGLAGLEYNEQFF. CDR3 nucleotides: TGTGCCAGCAGCTTTGGGGGACTAGCGGGCCTGGAATACAATGAGCAGTTCTTC. Full variable domain (rest looked up from reference TRBV5-4 and TRBJ2-1): ETGVTQSPTHLIKTRGQQVTLRCSSQSGHNTVSWYQQALGQGPQFIFQYYREEENGRGNFPPRFSGLQFPNYSSELNVNALELDDSALYLCASSFGGLAGLEYNEQFFGPGTRLTVL.

The chain is built from TRBV6-5 and TRBJ1-3; 7 bases fit TRBD1. This CDR3 is built from 14 residues. V shed 4 bases, J shed 2 bases, and the junction held 2 bases outside the gene matches. Germline V gene lookup returns CDR1 MNHEY and CDR2 SVGAGI. The DNA of the CDR3 is TGTGCCAGCAGTTTACAGGGGACTGGAAACACCATATATTTT. Amino acid sequence: CASSLQGTGNTIYF.

The V and J genes are TRBV9 and TRBJ2-7; 7 bases fit TRBD2. Germline V gene lookup returns CDR1 SGDLS and CDR2 YYNGEE. Trimming at V came to 0 bases and at J to 5 bases, leaving 11 bases not matched to a gene. The CDR3 spans 16 residues. CDR3 region: CASSVAGTTPLNEQYF. DNA for the CDR3: TGTGCCAGCAGCGTAGCAGGGACTACCCCCTTGAACGAGCAGTACTTC. Full variable domain (missing parts from reference TRBV9 and TRBJ2-7): DSGVTQTPKHLITATGQRVTLRCSPRSGDLSVYWYQQSLDQGLQFLIQYYNGEERAKGNILERFSAQQFPDLHSELNLSSLELGDSALYFCASSVAGTTPLNEQYFGPGTRLTVT.

V gene TRBV18 combines with J gene TRBJ2-7; a weak D match, TRBD2 (6 bases). The germline V and J ends were trimmed by 2 bases and 8 bases, with 7 bases remaining between them. Germline V gene lookup returns CDR1 KGHSH and CDR2 LQKENI. CDR3 length: 11 residues. As DNA, the CDR3 is TGTGCCAGCTCACCAGCGGGGAAGCAGTACTTC. This translates into CASSPAGKQYF.

The chain couples TRBV7-2 to TRBJ1-2; tentative D call: TRBD1 (6 bases). Trimming left V 5 bases short and J 8 bases short, with 15 bases between. The CDR3 loop spans 13 amino acids. Germline V gene sequence: CDR1 SGHTA, CDR2 FQGNSA. CDR3 sequence reads: CASSRGQREGYTF. The CDR3 DNA is TGTGCCAGCAGCCGAGGACAGAGGGAGGGCTACACCTTC.

This chain joins TRBV18 and TRBJ2-1; D uncertain. V lost 2 bases, J lost 0 bases, and 11 bases lay in between. Germline lookup yields CDR1 KGHSH and CDR2 LQKENI. The CDR3 totals 16 residues. The CDR3 coding sequence is TGTGCCAGCTCACCAATGTCAGCGAGCTCCTACAATGAGCAGTTCTTC. Protein sequence: CASSPMSASSYNEQFF.

About this clone itself: At one end, the junction sequence differs from germline, possibly due to a read error. This chain links TRBV5-1 with TRBJ2-7; no clear D. Looked up from germline, CDR1 is SGHRS and CDR2 is YFSETQ. The CDR3 is made up of 13 amino acids. The CDR3 coding sequence is TGCGCTAGCAGCTTGTGGTCGGCCTACGAGCAGTACTTC. Its protein product is CASSLWSAYEQYF.

Comment on this clone: This sample also contains other DNA sequences that code for the same CDR3. The rearrangement links TRBV28 to TRBJ2-5; TRBD2 matches 11 bases. Germline-derived CDR1 and CDR2 are MDHEN and SYDVKM. Trimming removed 3 bases from V and 5 bases from J; junction bases left unmatched: 2. The CDR3 has 14 amino acids. In DNA, the CDR3 is TGTGCCAGCAGTTTTAGCGGGGGGGCGGAGACCCAGTACTTC. Its translation: CASSFSGGAETQYF.

This clone was seen once. The V call is TRBV19, the J call TRBJ1-2; 10 bases are a match to TRBD1. Trimming removed 4 bases from V and 4 bases from J; junction bases left unmatched: 0. The CDR3 consists of 13 residues. CDR1 and CDR2 from the germline V gene are LNHDA and SQIVND (reference sequence). CDR3 DNA sequence: TGTGCCAGTAGTAGACAGGGGGCCTATGGCTACACCTTC. Encoded protein: CASSRQGAYGYTF.

This clone was recorded only once. The chain is built from TRBV19 and TRBJ2-7, with a weak D call TRBD2 (6 bases). Germline lookup yields CDR1 LNHDA and CDR2 SQIVND (reference sequence). CDR3 size: 13 residues. V dropped 5 bases and J dropped 1 base, with 9 bases sitting between them. CDR3 DNA sequence: TGTGCCAGTAGTGCGGGATTTTCCTACGAGCAGTACTTC. It specifies CASSAGFSYEQYF.

The chain has TRBV4-1 and TRBJ2-2; D gene unclear. Trimming left V 4 bases short and J 5 bases short, with 11 bases between. Germline assignment: CDR1 MGHRA and CDR2 YSYEKL. The CDR3 loop spans 14 amino acids. CDR3 in DNA: TGCGCCAGCAGCCCACCAACGAGAACCGGGGAGCTGTTTTTT. It encodes CASSPPTRTGELFF.

This chain uses TRBV19 with TRBJ1-2; D not certain. V lost 5 bases and J 4 bases, leaving 11 bases between the germline ends. Germline V gives CDR1 LNHDA, CDR2 SQIVND (reference sequence). This CDR3 has 13 residues. CDR3 bases: TGTGCCAGTAGTCCGGGAGCGGGCTATGGCTACACCTTC. Encoded protein: CASSPGAGYGYTF.

The gene calls are TRBV6-1 and TRBJ2-3; 8 nucleotides agree with TRBD1. Germline V gene data show CDR1 as MNHNS and CDR2 as SASEGT. The CDR3 has 14 amino acids. Losses at the gene ends were 5 bases for V and 6 bases for J; bases not matched to a gene: 7. The CDR3, as DNA: TGTGCCAGCAGTCCACGGACAGGGATTGATACGCAGTATTTT. Protein product: CASSPRTGIDTQYF.

The chain links TRBV7-2 to TRBJ1-2; 12 bases agree with TRBD1. CDR1 is SGHTA and CDR2 is FQGNSA in the germline V gene. The CDR3 loop spans 15 amino acids. With 0 bases clipped from V and 8 bases from J, the junction kept 4 bases outside the gene matches. The DNA for the CDR3 is TGTGCCAGCAGCTTAGCGGGACAGGGGGCAGGCGGCTACACCTTC. It translates to CASSLAGQGAGGYTF.

The rearrangement links TRBV15 to TRBJ2-5; 7 bases line up with TRBD2. Looked up from germline, CDR1 is LNHNV and CDR2 is YYDKDF (reference sequence). With 0 bases clipped from V and 5 bases from J, the junction kept 6 bases outside the gene matches. CDR3 length: 15 residues. CDR3 DNA: TGTGCCACCAGCAGAGATGGGAGGGAGGTTGAGACCCAGTACTTC. This codes for CATSRDGREVETQYF.

The V call is TRBV2, the J call TRBJ2-2; the match to TRBD2 covers 11 bases. CDR1 and CDR2 (germline): SNHLY, FYNNEI. The CDR3 length is 16 residues. Trimming removed 5 bases from V and 2 bases from J; junction bases left unmatched: 4. CDR3 in DNA: TGTGCCAGCAGTTATAGCGGGAGGGCTAACACCGGGGAGCTGTTTTTT. This codes for CASSYSGRANTGELFF.

The rearrangement uses TRBV27 and TRBJ1-1, with 7 bases that match TRBD1. This CDR3 is 14 amino acids long. Germline V lookup: CDR1 MNHEY, CDR2 SMNVEV (reference sequence). V lost 0 bases and J lost 5; bases outside the gene matches: 3. The CDR3 DNA is TGTGCCAGCAGTTTATCATCAGGGGGTACTGAAGCTTTCTTT. Translation gives CASSLSSGGTEAFF.

The chain has TRBV5-4 and TRBJ2-5; the D gene is possibly TRBD1 (6 bases). V lost 1 base, J lost 4 bases, and 14 bases lay in between. CDR3 length: 15 residues. CDR1 is SGHNT and CDR2 is YYREEE in the germline V gene (reference sequence). DNA of the CDR3: TGTGCCAGCAGCTTGACAGGGTATGTGGCAGAGACCCAGTACTTC. It translates to CASSLTGYVAETQYF.

The chain carries TRBV11-2 and TRBJ1-2; TRBD1 might be the D (6 bases). The V gene lost 0 bases and the J gene lost 4 bases, with 9 bases spanning the gap. CDR3 size: 14 residues. The germline V gene has CDR1 SGHAT and CDR2 FQNNGV. In nucleotides, the CDR3 is TGTGCCAGCAGCTTAGATCGGGGGGCCTATGGCTACACCTTC. Translation gives CASSLDRGAYGYTF. Full variable domain (outside the CDR3, taken from reference TRBV11-2 and TRBJ1-2): EAGVAQSPRYKIIEKRQSVAFWCNPISGHATLYWYQQILGQGPKLLIQFQNNGVVDDSQLPKDRFSAERLKGVDSTLKIQPAKLEDSAVYLCASSLDRGAYGYTFGSGTRLTVV.

CDR3 nucleotides: TGTGCCACCAGCTTGGGACTAGCCCAGCTCTTCACCTACGAGCAGTACTTC. Translation gives CATSLGLAQLFTYEQYF. This chain joins TRBV15 and TRBJ2-7; 9 bases align to TRBD2. In germline, CDR1 is LNHNV, CDR2 YYDKDF (reference sequence). The CDR3 has 17 amino acids. V gave up 5 bases and J gave up 2 bases; unmatched junction bases: 13.